The 11 T cell receptor beta chains reported below all come from one sample, sequenced in a study of T-cell memory formation after mild COVID-19. TCRdb re-called the 5' RACE reads with MiXCR, one entry per CDR3 protein. The table lists 180,000 or so distinct CDR3 sequences, approximately 10% of them singletons. The sequenced material came from PBMCs or a T cell subset sorted from them (not recorded which). All receptors come from a man aged 18 to 30 who had mild COVID-19 (a few samples of this study predate the infection). Cell type and time point are not known.

This clonotype was recorded a few times. CDR3 in amino acids: CASSPQGGPDTQYF. The CDR3 DNA sequence: TGTGCCAGCAGCCCACAGGGGGGGCCGGATACGCAGTATTTT. The chain links TRBV7-3 to TRBJ2-3, with a weak D call TRBD1 (8 bases). V lost 5 bases and J 6 bases, leaving 15 bases between the germline ends. Germline loops: CDR1 SGHTA, CDR2 FQGTGA. The CDR3 covers 14 residues.

The gene calls are TRBV2 and TRBJ2-1, with D possibly TRBD1 on 6 matching bases. The CDR3 contains 14 residues. Per the germline V gene, CDR1 is SNHLY and CDR2 is FYNNEI. V was clipped by 4 bases and J by 10 bases, with 17 bases between them. Here the CDR3 reads CASSGGNRVAEQFF. For the CDR3, the DNA is TGTGCCAGCAGTGGAGGGAACAGGGTCGCGGAGCAGTTCTTC.

The chain recombines TRBV24-1 with TRBJ1-2, with D possibly matching TRBD1 (6 bases). Germline lookup yields CDR1 KGHDR and CDR2 SFDVKD. V lost 4 bases and J 4 bases, leaving 15 bases between the germline ends. The CDR3 runs 15 residues. The DNA for the CDR3 is TGTGCCACCAGTGAACCACAGGGTTGGGCCTATGGCTACACCTTC. Its protein is CATSEPQGWAYGYTF.

This chain joins TRBV4-3 and TRBJ1-4; D unclear. Germline CDR1 and CDR2: LGHNA and YSLEER. The germline V and J ends were trimmed by 5 bases and 11 bases, with 15 bases remaining between them. There are 13 residues in the CDR3. CDR3 in amino acids: CASSTQPGDKLFF. The CDR3 DNA follows: TGCGCCAGCAGCACTCAACCGGGAGACAAACTGTTTTTT.

This clonotype occurred a few times. The chain couples TRBV18 to TRBJ1-2; D not resolved. Trimming stripped 0 bases from V and 8 bases from J, with 10 bases between. There are 13 residues in the CDR3. The germline gives CDR1 KGHSH, CDR2 LQKENI. The DNA of the CDR3 is TGTGCCAGCTCACCACCGAGTACGCAGGGCTACACCTTC. Translated: CASSPPSTQGYTF. Full variable domain (outside the CDR3, taken from reference TRBV18 and TRBJ1-2): NAGVMQNPRHLVRRRGQEARLRCSPMKGHSHVYWYRQLPEEGLKFMVYLQKENIIDESGMPKERFSAEFPKEGPSILRIQQVVRGDSAAYFCASSPPSTQGYTFGSGTRLTVV.

The CDR3 loop reads CASSPLGQGNTIYF. The CDR3 DNA reads TGTGCCAGCAGCCCCCTGGGGCAAGGAAACACCATATATTTT. The chain combines TRBV7-2 with TRBJ1-3, with D possibly matching TRBD1 (5 bases). Trimming removed 5 bases at V and 4 bases at J, with 12 bases between. Germline V gives CDR1 SGHTA, CDR2 FQGNSA. This CDR3 region has 14 residues.

The genes are TRBV5-1 and TRBJ1-5; the match to TRBD1 covers 9 bases. With 4 bases clipped from V and 1 base from J, the junction kept 6 bases outside the gene matches. The length of the CDR3 is 16 residues. Germline V gene lookup returns CDR1 SGHRS and CDR2 YFSETQ. The CDR3 protein is CASSAGTGFSNQPQHF. The CDR3, as DNA: TGCGCCAGCAGCGCCGGGACAGGGTTCAGCAATCAGCCCCAGCATTTT.

This clonotype appeared many times. The genes are TRBV7-2 and TRBJ2-5; the D call may be TRBD1 or TRBD2 (5 bases each). CDR1 SGHTA and CDR2 FQGNSA come from the germline V gene. Trimming took off 3 bases at V and 5 bases at J, with 13 bases between the two ends. This CDR3 has 14 residues. DNA for the CDR3: TGTGCCAGCAGCTTCGTGGGGGTAGGGGAGACCCAGTACTTC. Its protein is CASSFVGVGETQYF.

This clonotype was seen many times. The chain combines TRBV27 with TRBJ2-7; D possibly corresponds to TRBD1 (6 bases). This CDR3 is 13 amino acids long. CDR1 is MNHEY and CDR2 is SMNVEV in the germline V gene (reference sequence). V shed 2 bases and J shed 6 bases, with 11 bases lying between them. The CDR3: CASSLNFRGEQYF. Written as DNA, the CDR3 is TGTGCCAGCAGTTTAAATTTCAGGGGCGAGCAGTACTTC.

The chain recombines TRBV7-9 with TRBJ2-3; 7 bases fit TRBD2. The CDR3 covers 19 residues. The trim removed 5 bases at V and 3 bases at J, leaving 20 bases unmatched. CDR1 and CDR2 from the germline V gene are SEHNR and FQNEAQ (reference sequence). The CDR3 sequence is CASSPRRDRPGGGTDTQYF. DNA of the CDR3: TGTGCCAGCAGCCCACGGCGCGACAGACCCGGCGGGGGAACAGATACGCAGTATTTT.

This clonotype was seen only a few times. This chain uses TRBV5-1 with TRBJ2-2, with 8 bases matching TRBD1. The V segment lost 0 bases and the J segment 7 bases; nucleotides outside the gene matches: 5. The CDR3 consists of 15 residues. Germline V gives CDR1 SGHRS, CDR2 YFSETQ. CDR3: CASSLGQGNLGELFF. The CDR3 DNA sequence: TGCGCCAGCAGCTTGGGACAGGGGAATCTCGGGGAGCTGTTTTTT.